The text below deals with one T cell receptor beta chain. The antigen is unknown. The data derive from a study of shared clonotypes between healthy human individuals. Study details: The study used three CD4 naive, three CD4 memory, two CD8 naive and one CD8 memory plate per donor.

TCRdb keeps only in-frame clones here, not all; method: immunoSEQ multiplex PCR. The repertoire consists of millions of clones, with more than 90% occurring once and the leading ten covering around 0.14%. Study results and limitations: Only blood underwent sampling, and tissue repertoires likely differ.

Those who donated were healthy HIV-negative adults, with no recent acute infections or vaccinations reported. The authors divided CD4+ cells into CD45RA+ naive and CD45RA-negative memory subsets. The source is a man aged 18 to 29 in good health. Sequenced material: naive CD4+ T cells sorted from blood. Indicated subset: CD45RA+ positively selected.

Here the CDR3 reads CASSGARTENYEQYF. CDR3 coding DNA: TGTGCCAGCAGCGGGGCGAGGACAGAAAACTACGAGCAGTACTTC. This chain connects TRBV5-4 to TRBJ2-7; TRBD1 might be the D (6 bases). In germline, CDR1 is SGHNT, CDR2 YYREEE (reference sequence). This CDR3 has 15 amino acids. V lost 4 bases and J lost 3, with 17 bases in between.